This T cell receptor (beta chain) came from a study of cytomegalovirus exposure and HLA in healthy donors. Across the study: One earlier analysis, a look at about 179 million T cells, found approximately 120 million unique TCR beta sequences. Counted in an early data release were about 80 million unique TCRs from HLA-typed donors. Study-level points and caveats: With DRB1 most and HLA-C fewest, TCR association rates differed between HLA loci in a later analysis. A highly shared variant cluster was judged a likely technical artifact.

Concerning this clone: Its target is unknown.

Primers for the PCR totalled 60 Vbeta and 13 Jbeta. The method was immunoSEQ multiplex PCR; TCRdb's version includes in-frame clones alone and lacks a portion of them. Among 150,000 to 200,000 clones listed, around 79% were seen once. Material for sequencing was PBMCs. The source of this sequence is a man aged 35 to 55 in good health and CMV-seronegative.

CDR3 sequence reads: CASSSQQGTYEQYF. CDR3 bases: TGTGCCAGCAGCTCCCAACAGGGGACCTACGAGCAGTACTTC. The chain combines TRBV11-2 with TRBJ2-7; 7 nucleotides match TRBD1. CDR3 length: 14 residues. CDR1 and CDR2 from the germline V gene are SGHAT and FQNNGV. Germline trimming cut 4 bases from V and 2 bases from J; bases unmatched to any gene: 5.